These T cell receptor beta chains were read from a single sample in a study of blood T cells in healthy people across ages. TCRdb processed the 5' RACE reads anew with MiXCR; each CDR3 protein has one entry. The table includes more than 700,000 distinct CDR3 sequences, roughly 50% detected once. The sequenced material came from blood. The receptors were sampled from a man older than 75 in good health. CDR3s include the opening cysteine and the closing phenylalanine or tryptophan. A D gene is named only where the DNA matches it firmly. Clone size appears in some rows only: once, few, many, or a class for an expanded clone.

d_call | j_call | clone_size | v_call | cdr3_nt | cdr3_aa
NA | TRBJ1-2 | few | TRBV6-6 | TGTGCCAGCAGTCCCTCGGCCCTCCCTAACTATGGCTACACCTTC | CASSPSALPNYGYTF
NA | TRBJ2-3 | NA | TRBV20-1 | TGCAGTGCTAGAGTCCGACAGGCAGGTCCGACAGATACGCAGTATTTT | CSARVRQAGPTDTQYF
TRBD2 | TRBJ2-7 | many | TRBV5-1 | TGCGCCAGCAGCGCGGGACTAGCGGGAGTTGGGTACGAGCAGTACTTC | CASSAGLAGVGYEQYF
NA | TRBJ1-1 | NA | TRBV5-1 | TGCGCCAGCAGCCCGGGACCTTACACTGAAGCTTTCTTT | CASSPGPYTEAFF
NA | TRBJ1-5 | NA | TRBV28 | TGTGCCAGCAGTTTCGGGCGCCTGGGTCAGCCCCAGCATTTT | CASSFGRLGQPQHF
NA | TRBJ2-1 | few | TRBV5-1 | TGCGCCAGCAGCTCCGGACTAGGGGGGCCCAATGAGCAGTTCTTC | CASSSGLGGPNEQFF
NA | TRBJ2-3 | NA | TRBV12-3/TRBV12-4 | TGTGCCAGCAGATTAAACTCAGATACGCAGTATTTT | CASRLNSDTQYF
NA | TRBJ2-1 | few | TRBV12-3/TRBV12-4 | TGTGCCAGCAGTTTTTTCGGCGGTCTTACCTACAATGAGCAGTTCTTC | CASSFFGGLTYNEQFF
TRBD1 | TRBJ2-5 | NA | TRBV6-1 | TGTGCCAGCAGTGCTCTGAATGCAGGGGGCTCACAGACCCAGTACTTC | CASSALNAGGSQTQYF
NA | TRBJ2-7 | NA | TRBV7-2 | TGTGCCAGCAGCCTCTCAGGGACAAGGTACTACGAGCAGTACTTC | CASSLSGTRYYEQYF
TRBD2 | TRBJ2-1 | many | TRBV12-3/TRBV12-4 | TGTGCCAGCATCCCGGGAGGTTCCTACAATGAGCAGTTCTTC | CASIPGGSYNEQFF
NA | TRBJ1-4 | NA | TRBV20-1 | TGCAGTGCTAGAGATCACGGAAATGAAAAACTGTTTTTT | CSARDHGNEKLFF
NA | TRBJ2-7 | once | TRBV29-1 | TGCAGCGTTGGGGGGGGCGGGGCTACCTCCTACAATGAGCAGTACTTC | CSVGGGGATSYNEQYF
TRBD2 | TRBJ2-1 | NA | TRBV15 | TGTGCCACCAGCAGCATCGGGGGGCTAGCGGGCTACAATGAGCAGTTCTTC | CATSSIGGLAGYNEQFF
NA | TRBJ1-2 | few | TRBV7-9 | TGTGCCAGCAGCCCGAGGCAGACCTACTATGGCTACACCTTC | CASSPRQTYYGYTF
NA | TRBJ2-1 | NA | TRBV6-5 | TGTGCCAGCAGAGTCCCTTTTAGCTCCTACAATGAGCAGTTCTTC | CASRVPFSSYNEQFF
NA | TRBJ2-6 | NA | TRBV7-9 | TGTGCCAGCAGCCAAACCAGGACCTCTGGGGCCAACGTCCTGACTTTC | CASSQTRTSGANVLTF
NA | TRBJ2-3 | once | TRBV28 | TGTGCCAGCAACGGGGTCTCAGATACGCAGTATTTT | CASNGVSDTQYF
NA | TRBJ2-7 | NA | TRBV13 | TGTGCCAGCAGCTCGACTACATACAATGAGCAGTACTTC | CASSSTTYNEQYF
TRBD2 | TRBJ2-7 | NA | TRBV4-2 | TGTGCCAGCAGCCAATCCATAGGGCTAGCGGGAGCGTACGAGCAGTACTTC | CASSQSIGLAGAYEQYF
TRBD1 | TRBJ1-4 | NA | TRBV2 | TGTGCCAGCAGTGAACAGGGGGATGAAAAACTGTTTTTT | CASSEQGDEKLFF
TRBD1 | TRBJ2-3 | NA | TRBV24-1 | TGTGCCACCAGTGACCCTGGACAGGGCACAGATACGCAGTATTTT | CATSDPGQGTDTQYF
NA | TRBJ1-4 | NA | TRBV20-1 | TGCAGTGCTGGCGGGGGCGGGGCCGGGGAAAAACTGTTTTTT | CSAGGGGAGEKLFF
NA | TRBJ2-3 | NA | TRBV7-9 | TGTGCCAGCAGCGAACCACATGGGTGGCTTCGGGATACGCAGTATTTT | CASSEPHGWLRDTQYF
TRBD2 | TRBJ2-4 | NA | TRBV5-1 | TGCGCCAGCAGCTCGGGACTAGCGGGAGGGCAAAACATTCAGTACTTC | CASSSGLAGGQNIQYF
NA | TRBJ2-7 | few | TRBV7-9 | TGTGCCAGCAGCTCAGGGAACTTATATAGCTCCTACGAGCAGTACTTC | CASSSGNLYSSYEQYF
NA | TRBJ2-4 | few | TRBV21-1 | TGTGCCAGCCCGGAGGAAGAATGGTCCAAAAACATTCAGTACTTC | CASPEEEWSKNIQYF
NA | TRBJ2-1 | NA | TRBV2 | TGTGCCAGCAGTGAAGCCCTGAGGGGTAAGGGTTACAATGAGCAGTTCTTC | CASSEALRGKGYNEQFF
NA | TRBJ1-2 | NA | TRBV28 | TGTGCCAGCAGTGGCCTATCCCCGATTCAGTATGGCTACACCTTC | CASSGLSPIQYGYTF
TRBD2 | TRBJ2-1 | few | TRBV29-1 | TGCAGCGCTGGTCGCGGGGGAGAGCAGTTCTTC | CSAGRGGEQFF
TRBD2 | TRBJ2-1 | NA | TRBV7-9 | TGTGCCAGCAGCTTGGTAGCGGGAGACATGTACAATGAGCAGTTCTTC | CASSLVAGDMYNEQFF
NA | TRBJ2-1 | once | TRBV6-6 | TGTGCCAGCAGTTACGGCCAGGGGACTTCCAATGAGCAGTTCTTC | CASSYGQGTSNEQFF
NA | TRBJ1-1 | NA | TRBV7-2 | TGTGCCAGCAGCTTAGCTCCAGGGCAAACTGAAGCTTTCTTT | CASSLAPGQTEAFF
NA | TRBJ1-4 | NA | TRBV7-2 | TGTGCCGGCAGCTCCCGCTCCAATGAAAAACTGTTTTTT | CAGSSRSNEKLFF
NA | TRBJ2-1 | NA | TRBV7-6 | TGTGCCAGCAGCTTATTTTTTATGGGCGCGCCGAATGGCTACGAGCAGTTCTTC | CASSLFFMGAPNGYEQFF
TRBD1 | TRBJ2-3 | many | TRBV11-1 | TGTGCCAGCAGCTTGGGGCCGGGACAGGTCATCACAGATACGCAGTATTTT | CASSLGPGQVITDTQYF
TRBD1 | TRBJ2-5 | NA | TRBV6-1 | TGTGCCAGCAGGGACAGGGGGCTTGGGCAAGAGACCCAGTACTTC | CASRDRGLGQETQYF
TRBD1 | TRBJ1-1 | NA | TRBV7-2 | TGTGCCAGCAGCTTGAGGACAGGGCGGAACACTGAAGCTTTCTTT | CASSLRTGRNTEAFF
TRBD1 | TRBJ2-1 | NA | TRBV9 | TGTGCCAGCAGCTATGACAGGGATGAGCAGTTCTTC | CASSYDRDEQFF
NA | TRBJ1-1 | NA | TRBV7-2 | TGTGCCAGCAGCTTAGGCCCCCAACCTGAAGCTTTCTTT | CASSLGPQPEAFF
TRBD1 | TRBJ1-5 | NA | TRBV6-6 | TGTGCCAGCGCCAGGGACAGGGGAGTAGAACAGCCCCAGCATTTT | CASARDRGVEQPQHF
TRBD2 | TRBJ2-1 | NA | TRBV20-1 | TGCAGTGCCCCCATTAGCGGGGGCTCCTACAATGAGCAGTTCTTC | CSAPISGGSYNEQFF
NA | TRBJ2-6 | NA | TRBV25-1 | TGTGCCAGCAGTGACCAGGGGGGGGTCGGCTCTGGGGCCAACGTCCTGACTTTC | CASSDQGGVGSGANVLTF
NA | TRBJ2-5 | few | TRBV4-2 | TGTGCCAGCAGCCAAGCCGGCCCTCCTTATCAAGAGACCCAGTACTTC | CASSQAGPPYQETQYF
TRBD2 | TRBJ2-7 | once | TRBV13 | TGTGCCAGCAGCTTGGGAGGCTGGCGGGAGATTGTAGGCGAGCAGTACTTC | CASSLGGWREIVGEQYF
TRBD1 | TRBJ1-5 | NA | TRBV5-1 | TGCGCCAGCAGGGCTGGGACAGGGGTAAATCAGCCCCAGCATTTT | CASRAGTGVNQPQHF
NA | TRBJ1-1 | NA | TRBV12-3/TRBV12-4 | TGTGCCAGCAGTGCCCGAGGGTTCGCTACTGAAGCTTTCTTT | CASSARGFATEAFF
TRBD2 | TRBJ2-2 | NA | TRBV6-6 | TGTGCCAGCAGTTACGTCTCCGGGACTAGCAGCACCGGGGAGCTGTTTTTT | CASSYVSGTSSTGELFF
NA | TRBJ2-3 | once | TRBV7-6 | TGTGCCAGCAGCTTATACGGAGCGGGGGACAGAGACGCGTATTTT | CASSLYGAGDRDAYF
TRBD1 | TRBJ2-7 | NA | TRBV20-1 | TGCAATGCTTGGGCCGGGGACAGGGGATCCTACGAGCAGTACTTC | CNAWAGDRGSYEQYF
TRBD2 | TRBJ2-7 | NA | TRBV18 | TGTGCCAGCTCACAGGCGGTGGGCGGGAGAGAGAACCAGTACTTC | CASSQAVGGRENQYF
NA | TRBJ2-3 | NA | TRBV20-1 | TGCAGTGCTCGGACCCGCACAGATACGCAGTATTTT | CSARTRTDTQYF
NA | TRBJ1-2 | NA | TRBV24-1 | TGTGCCACCAGTGATCACCGGGGCCAGGGCGGTGGCTACACCTTC | CATSDHRGQGGGYTF
TRBD2 | TRBJ2-5 | NA | TRBV5-1 | TGCGCCAGCAGTTCTTCACTAGCGGGAGGGCCGGAGACCCAGTACTTC | CASSSSLAGGPETQYF
TRBD2 | TRBJ2-7 | NA | TRBV12-3/TRBV12-4 | TGTGCCAGCAGTGGGACTAGCGGGAGCGAGCAGTACTTC | CASSGTSGSEQYF
TRBD2 | TRBJ2-7 | NA | TRBV5-1 | TGCGCCAGCAGCTTGAGGGGCGGGAGAGAGCAGTACTTC | CASSLRGGREQYF
NA | TRBJ2-3 | many | TRBV12-3/TRBV12-4 | TGTGCCAGCAGTTTAATTCGCGGTGGCGCAGATACGCAGTATTTT | CASSLIRGGADTQYF
TRBD2 | TRBJ2-5 | few | TRBV27 | TGTGCCAGCGCTAACTCCGGGACTAGCGGGAGTTGGATAGAGACCCAGTACTTC | CASANSGTSGSWIETQYF
TRBD2 | TRBJ2-1 | NA | TRBV7-6 | TGTGCCAGCAGCAAAAATAGCGGGAACTCCTACAATGAGCAGTTCTTC | CASSKNSGNSYNEQFF